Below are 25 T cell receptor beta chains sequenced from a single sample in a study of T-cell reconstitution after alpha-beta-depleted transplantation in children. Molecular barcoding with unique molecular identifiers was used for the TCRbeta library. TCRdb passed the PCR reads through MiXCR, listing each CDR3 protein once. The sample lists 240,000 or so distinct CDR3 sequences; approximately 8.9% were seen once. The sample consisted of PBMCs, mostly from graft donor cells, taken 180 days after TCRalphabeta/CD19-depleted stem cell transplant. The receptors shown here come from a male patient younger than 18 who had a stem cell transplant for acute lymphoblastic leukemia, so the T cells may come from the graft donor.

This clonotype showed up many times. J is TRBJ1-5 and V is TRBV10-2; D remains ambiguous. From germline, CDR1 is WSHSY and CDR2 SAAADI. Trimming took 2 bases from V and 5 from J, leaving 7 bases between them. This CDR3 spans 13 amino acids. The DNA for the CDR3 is TGCGCCAGCAGTGAGACAGTTGATCAGCCCCAGCATTTT. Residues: CASSETVDQPQHF.

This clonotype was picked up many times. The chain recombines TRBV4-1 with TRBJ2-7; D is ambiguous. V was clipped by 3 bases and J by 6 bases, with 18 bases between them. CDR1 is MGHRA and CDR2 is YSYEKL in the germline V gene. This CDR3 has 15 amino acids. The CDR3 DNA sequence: TGCGCCAGCAGCCAGGTGGAAAACCCTAAAGCCGAGCAGTACTTC. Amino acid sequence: CASSQVENPKAEQYF.

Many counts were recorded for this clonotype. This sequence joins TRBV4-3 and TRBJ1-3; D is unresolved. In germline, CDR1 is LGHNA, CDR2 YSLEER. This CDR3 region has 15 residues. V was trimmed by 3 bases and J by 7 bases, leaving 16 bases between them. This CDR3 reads CASSQADTVRNTIYF. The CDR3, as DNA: TGCGCCAGCAGCCAGGCAGACACGGTCCGGAACACCATATATTTT.

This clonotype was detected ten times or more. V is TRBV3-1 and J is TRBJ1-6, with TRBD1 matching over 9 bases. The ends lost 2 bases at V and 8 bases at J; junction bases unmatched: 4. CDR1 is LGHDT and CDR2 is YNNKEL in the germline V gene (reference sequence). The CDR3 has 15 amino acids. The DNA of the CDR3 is TGTGCCAGCAGCCAATGGGACAGGGAGGATTCACCCCTCCACTTT. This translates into CASSQWDREDSPLHF.

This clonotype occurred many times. In DNA, the CDR3 is TGTGCCAGCAGCCCAGGGTCGGTGGGCTACACCTTC. Amino acid sequence: CASSPGSVGYTF. The chain recombines TRBV11-2 with TRBJ1-2; TRBD1 might be the D (5 bases). In germline, CDR1 is SGHAT, CDR2 FQNNGV. V dropped 5 bases and J dropped 8 bases, with 12 bases sitting between them. CDR3 size: 12 residues. The variable domain in full, completed from reference TRBV11-2 and TRBJ1-2, reads EAGVAQSPRYKIIEKRQSVAFWCNPISGHATLYWYQQILGQGPKLLIQFQNNGVVDDSQLPKDRFSAERLKGVDSTLKIQPAKLEDSAVYLCASSPGSVGYTFGSGTRLTVV.

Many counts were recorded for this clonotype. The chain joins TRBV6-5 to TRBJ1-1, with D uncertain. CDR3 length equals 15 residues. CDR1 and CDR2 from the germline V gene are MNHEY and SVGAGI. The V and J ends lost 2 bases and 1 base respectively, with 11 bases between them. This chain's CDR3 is CASSYGPDANTEAFF. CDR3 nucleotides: TGTGCCAGCAGTTACGGGCCCGACGCGAACACTGAAGCTTTCTTT.

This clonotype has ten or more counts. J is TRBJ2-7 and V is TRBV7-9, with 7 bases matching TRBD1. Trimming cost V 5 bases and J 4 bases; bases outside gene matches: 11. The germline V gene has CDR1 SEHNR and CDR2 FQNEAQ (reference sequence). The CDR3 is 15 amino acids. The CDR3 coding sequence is TGTGCCAGCAGCCCACAAAATGGACAGGTGTACGAGCAGTACTTC. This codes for CASSPQNGQVYEQYF.

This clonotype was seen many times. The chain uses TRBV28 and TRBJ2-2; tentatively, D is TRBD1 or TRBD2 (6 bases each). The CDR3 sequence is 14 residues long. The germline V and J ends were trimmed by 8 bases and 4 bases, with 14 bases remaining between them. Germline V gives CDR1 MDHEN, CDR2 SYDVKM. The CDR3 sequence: CASYSGAGTGELFF. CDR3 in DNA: TGTGCCAGCTACTCGGGGGCGGGCACCGGGGAGCTGTTTTTT.

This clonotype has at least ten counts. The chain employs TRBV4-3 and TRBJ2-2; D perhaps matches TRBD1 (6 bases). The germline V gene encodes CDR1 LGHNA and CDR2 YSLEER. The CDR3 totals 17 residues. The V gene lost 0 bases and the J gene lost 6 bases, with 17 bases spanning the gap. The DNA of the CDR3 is TGCGCCAGCAGCCAAGATCGACCAGGCCAGGGGTCCGGGGAGCTGTTTTTT. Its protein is CASSQDRPGQGSGELFF.

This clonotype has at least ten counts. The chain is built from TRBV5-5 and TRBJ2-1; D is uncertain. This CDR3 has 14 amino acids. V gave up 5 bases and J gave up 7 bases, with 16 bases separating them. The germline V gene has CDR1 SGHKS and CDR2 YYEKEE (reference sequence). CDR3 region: CASRPGPARNEQFF. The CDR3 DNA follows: TGTGCCAGCAGGCCGGGCCCCGCGAGGAATGAGCAGTTCTTC. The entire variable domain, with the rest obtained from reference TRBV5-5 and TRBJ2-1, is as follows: DAGVTQSPTHLIKTRGQQVTLRCSPISGHKSVSWYQQVLGQGPQFIFQYYEKEERGRGNFPDRFSARQFPNYSSELNVNALLLGDSALYLCASRPGPARNEQFFGPGTRLTVL.

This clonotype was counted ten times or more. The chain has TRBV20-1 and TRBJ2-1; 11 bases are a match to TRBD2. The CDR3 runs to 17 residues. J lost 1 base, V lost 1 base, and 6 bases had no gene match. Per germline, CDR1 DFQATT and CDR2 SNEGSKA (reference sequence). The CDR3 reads CSARVVSGGASYNEQFF. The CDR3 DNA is TGCAGTGCTAGAGTCGTTAGCGGGGGGGCGTCCTACAATGAGCAGTTCTTC.

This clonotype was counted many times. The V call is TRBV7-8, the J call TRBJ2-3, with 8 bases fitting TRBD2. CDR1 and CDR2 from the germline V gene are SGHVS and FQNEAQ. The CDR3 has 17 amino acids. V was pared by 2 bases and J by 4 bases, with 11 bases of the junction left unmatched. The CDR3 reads CASSLRRSGSFADTQYF. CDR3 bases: TGTGCCAGCAGCTTACGCAGGAGCGGGAGCTTTGCAGATACGCAGTATTTT.

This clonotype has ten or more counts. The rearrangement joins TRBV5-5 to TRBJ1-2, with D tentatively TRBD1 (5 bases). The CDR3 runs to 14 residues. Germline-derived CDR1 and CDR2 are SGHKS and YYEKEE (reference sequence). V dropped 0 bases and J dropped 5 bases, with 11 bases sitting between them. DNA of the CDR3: TGTGCCAGCAGCTTGGAGGGGACCGGGTATGGCTACACCTTC. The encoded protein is CASSLEGTGYGYTF.

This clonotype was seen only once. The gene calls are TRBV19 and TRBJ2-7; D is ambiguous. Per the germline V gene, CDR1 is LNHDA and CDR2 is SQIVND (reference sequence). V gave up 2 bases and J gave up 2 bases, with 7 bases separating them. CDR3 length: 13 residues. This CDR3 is CASSIQLPYEQYF. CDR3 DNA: TGTGCCAGTAGTATACAACTCCCCTACGAGCAGTACTTC.

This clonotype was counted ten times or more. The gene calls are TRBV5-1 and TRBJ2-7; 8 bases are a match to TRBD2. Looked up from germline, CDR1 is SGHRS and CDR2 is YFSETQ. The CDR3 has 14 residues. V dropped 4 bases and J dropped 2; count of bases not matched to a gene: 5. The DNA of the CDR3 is TGCGCCAGCAGCCCCGGACTAGCCGCCTACGAGCAGTACTTC. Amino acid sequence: CASSPGLAAYEQYF.

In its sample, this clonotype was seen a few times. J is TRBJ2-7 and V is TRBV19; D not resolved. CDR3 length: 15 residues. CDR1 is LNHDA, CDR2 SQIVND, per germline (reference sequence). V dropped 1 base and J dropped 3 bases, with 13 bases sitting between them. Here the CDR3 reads CASSIATGVDYEQYF. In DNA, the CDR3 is TGTGCCAGTAGTATAGCCACCGGAGTTGACTACGAGCAGTACTTC. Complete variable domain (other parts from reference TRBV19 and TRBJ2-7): DGGITQSPKYLFRKEGQNVTLSCEQNLNHDAMYWYRQDPGQGLRLIYYSQIVNDFQKGDIAEGYSVSREKKESFPLTVTSAQKNPTAFYLCASSIATGVDYEQYFGPGTRLTVT.

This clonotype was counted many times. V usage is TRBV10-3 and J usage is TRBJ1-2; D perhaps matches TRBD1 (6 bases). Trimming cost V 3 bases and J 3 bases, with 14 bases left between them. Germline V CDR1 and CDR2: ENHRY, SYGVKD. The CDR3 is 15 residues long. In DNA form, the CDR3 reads TGTGCCATCAGTGACCCCCCAGGGGCACACTATGGCTACACCTTC. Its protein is CAISDPPGAHYGYTF.

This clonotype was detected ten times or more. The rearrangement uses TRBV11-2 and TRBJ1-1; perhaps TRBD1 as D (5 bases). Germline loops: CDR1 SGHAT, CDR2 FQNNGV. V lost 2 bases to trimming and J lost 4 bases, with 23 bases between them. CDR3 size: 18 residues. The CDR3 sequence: CASSLRGRASGAPTEAFF. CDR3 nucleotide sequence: TGTGCCAGCAGCTTACGGGGGAGGGCGTCAGGAGCTCCCACTGAAGCTTTCTTT.

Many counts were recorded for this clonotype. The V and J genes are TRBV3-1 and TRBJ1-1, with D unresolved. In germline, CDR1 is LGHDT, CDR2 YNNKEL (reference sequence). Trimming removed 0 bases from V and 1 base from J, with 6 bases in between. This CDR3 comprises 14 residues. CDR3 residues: CASSQDAGNTEAFF. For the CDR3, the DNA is TGTGCCAGCAGCCAAGATGCGGGGAACACTGAAGCTTTCTTT.

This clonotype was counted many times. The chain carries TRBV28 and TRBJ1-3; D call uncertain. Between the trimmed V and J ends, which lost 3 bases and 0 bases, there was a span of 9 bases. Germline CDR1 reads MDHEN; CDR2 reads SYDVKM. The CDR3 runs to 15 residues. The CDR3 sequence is CASSFGSYSGNTIYF. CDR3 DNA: TGTGCCAGCAGTTTCGGATCCTACTCTGGAAACACCATATATTTT. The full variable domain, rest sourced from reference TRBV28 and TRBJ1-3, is DVKVTQSSRYLVKRTGEKVFLECVQDMDHENMFWYRQDPGLGLRLIYFSYDVKMKEKGDIPEGYSVSREKKERFSLILESASTNQTSMYLCASSFGSYSGNTIYFGEGSWLTVV.

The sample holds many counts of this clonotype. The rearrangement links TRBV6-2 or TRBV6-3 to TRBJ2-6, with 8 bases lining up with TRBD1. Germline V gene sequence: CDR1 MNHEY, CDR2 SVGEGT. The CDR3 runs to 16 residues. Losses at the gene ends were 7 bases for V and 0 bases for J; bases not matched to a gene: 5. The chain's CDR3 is CASNRDRFSGANVLTF. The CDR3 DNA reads TGTGCCAGCAACCGGGACAGGTTCTCTGGGGCCAACGTCCTGACTTTC.

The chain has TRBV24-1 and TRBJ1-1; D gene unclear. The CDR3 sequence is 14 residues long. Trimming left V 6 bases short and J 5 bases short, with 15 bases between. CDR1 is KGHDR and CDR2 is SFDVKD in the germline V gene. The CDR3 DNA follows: TGTGCCACCAGTCCAGGCCCCCGAGGGACTGAAGCTTTCTTT. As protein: CATSPGPRGTEAFF.

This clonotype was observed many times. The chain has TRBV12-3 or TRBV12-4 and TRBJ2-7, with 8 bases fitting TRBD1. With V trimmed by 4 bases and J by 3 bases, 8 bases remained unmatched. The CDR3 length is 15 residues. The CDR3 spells CASSSPPDRDYEQYF. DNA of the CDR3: TGTGCCAGCAGTTCCCCCCCGGACAGGGACTACGAGCAGTACTTC.

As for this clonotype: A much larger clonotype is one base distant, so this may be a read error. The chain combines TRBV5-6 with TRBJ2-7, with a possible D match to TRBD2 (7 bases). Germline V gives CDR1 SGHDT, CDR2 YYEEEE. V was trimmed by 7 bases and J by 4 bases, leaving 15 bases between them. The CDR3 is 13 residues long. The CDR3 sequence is CASHPRGGYEQYF. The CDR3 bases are TGTGCCAGCCACCCGAGGGGGGGGTACGAGCAGTACTTC.

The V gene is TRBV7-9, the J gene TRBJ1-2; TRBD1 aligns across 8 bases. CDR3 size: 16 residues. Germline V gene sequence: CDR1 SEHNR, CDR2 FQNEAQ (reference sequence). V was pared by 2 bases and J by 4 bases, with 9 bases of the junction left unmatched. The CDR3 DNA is TGTGCCAGCAGCTTAATGACAGGGGCTAGCTTCTATGGCTACACCTTC. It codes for CASSLMTGASFYGYTF. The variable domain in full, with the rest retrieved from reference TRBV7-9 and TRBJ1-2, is DTGVSQNPRHKITKRGQNVTFRCDPISEHNRLYWYRQTLGQGPEFLTYFQNEAQLEKSRLLSDRFSAERPKGSFSTLEIQRTEQGDSAMYLCASSLMTGASFYGYTFGSGTRLTVV.